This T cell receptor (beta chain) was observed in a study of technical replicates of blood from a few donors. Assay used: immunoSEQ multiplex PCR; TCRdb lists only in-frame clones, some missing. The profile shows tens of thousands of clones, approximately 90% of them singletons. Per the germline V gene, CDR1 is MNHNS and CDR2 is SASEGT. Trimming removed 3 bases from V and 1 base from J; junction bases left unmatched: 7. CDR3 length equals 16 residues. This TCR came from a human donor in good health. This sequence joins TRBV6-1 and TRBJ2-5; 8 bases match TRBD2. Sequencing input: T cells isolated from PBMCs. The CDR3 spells CASSDDSGITQETQYF. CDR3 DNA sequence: TGTGCCAGCAGTGACGATAGCGGGATTACCCAAGAGACCCAGTACTTC.